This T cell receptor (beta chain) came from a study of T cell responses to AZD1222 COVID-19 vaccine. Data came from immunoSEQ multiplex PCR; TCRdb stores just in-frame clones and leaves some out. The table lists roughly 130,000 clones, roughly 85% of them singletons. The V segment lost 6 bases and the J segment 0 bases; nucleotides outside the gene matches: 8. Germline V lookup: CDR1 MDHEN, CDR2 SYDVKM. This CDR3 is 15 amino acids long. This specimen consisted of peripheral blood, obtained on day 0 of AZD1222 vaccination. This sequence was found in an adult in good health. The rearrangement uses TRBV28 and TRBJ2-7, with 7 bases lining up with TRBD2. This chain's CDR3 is CASRPGGDSSYEQYF. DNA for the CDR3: TGTGCCAGCAGACCGGGAGGCGATAGCTCCTACGAGCAGTACTTC.